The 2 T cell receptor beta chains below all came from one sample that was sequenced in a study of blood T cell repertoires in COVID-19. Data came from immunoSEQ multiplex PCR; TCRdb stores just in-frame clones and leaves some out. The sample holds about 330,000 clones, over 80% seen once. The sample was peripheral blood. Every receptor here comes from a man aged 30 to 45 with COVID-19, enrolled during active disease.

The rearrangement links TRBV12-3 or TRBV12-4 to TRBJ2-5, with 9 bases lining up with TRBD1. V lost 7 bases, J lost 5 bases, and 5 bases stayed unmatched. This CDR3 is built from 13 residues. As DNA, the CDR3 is TGTGCCAGCACGAGACAGGGGGGGGAGACCCAGTACTTC. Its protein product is CASTRQGGETQYF.

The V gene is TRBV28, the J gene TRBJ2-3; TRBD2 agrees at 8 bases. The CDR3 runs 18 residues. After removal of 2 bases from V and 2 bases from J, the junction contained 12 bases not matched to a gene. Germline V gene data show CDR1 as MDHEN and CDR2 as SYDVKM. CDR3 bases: TGTGCCAGCAGTTTAATCTGGACTAGCCGACGAGACACAGATACGCAGTATTTT. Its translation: CASSLIWTSRRDTDTQYF.